This TCR beta chain was recorded in a study of cytomegalovirus exposure and HLA in healthy donors (dated by TCRdb to about 2017). With respect to the entire study: A later analysis indicated that the 130 or so validation repertoires were generated on the platform also employed for the approximately 690 repertoires of the first cohort. High-throughput TCR immunosequencing, statistical association of individual TCRs with disease status, and machine learning were combined to predict cytomegalovirus infection status. The study aimed to test whether cataloging public T cell receptors could reveal signatures of past pathogen exposure. A separate validation cohort of over a hundred different subjects was used in addition to the roughly 720-subject first cohort. What the work shows at the level of the full study, not this receptor alone: Cytomegalovirus status was reported to be diagnosed by the classifier with high specificity and sensitivity in both the original and validation cohorts. All 120 or so repertoires were used to score co-occurrence in the validation cohort in a later analysis, because that analysis had no HLA typing for the cohort. The authors suggested that the approach could potentially be extended to other disease states and immunological phenotypes. In vitro tests confirmed that three of the cytomegalovirus-associated TCR beta chains recognize cytomegalovirus antigens. Subsequent analysis determined that TCRs grouped into clusters in the first cohort also showed a tendency toward co-occurrence across the roughly 130 validation repertoires, and 85% to 95% of cluster scores exceeded 0. Most TCR sequences were seen in very few donors, while some public TCRs were found in many individuals. The study listed approximately 150 TCR beta chains as associated with cytomegalovirus.

Remarks on this clone: No cognate antigen has been identified for it. Base-call qualities are not available, and no considerably larger clone is one nucleotide away.

Donors formed part of the validation cohort, which comprised 120 subjects and was distinct from the first cohort of several hundred subjects. The CDR3 spans 14 residues, from the cysteine through the phenylalanine. Only the CDR3 region is kept as DNA, spanning 42 bases read in frame from base 1. Deletion took 3 bases off V and 4 bases off J, with a span of 10 bases between the germline ends. The germline V gene yields MNHNS for CDR1 and SASEGT for CDR2. Receptor libraries were prepared by the immunoSEQ multiplex PCR assay. Processing in the source paper ran as follows. A statistical classification framework was built for diagnosing cytomegalovirus status from the catalog of TCR beta chain sequences. Not all clones reach the TCRdb copy of this immuneACCESS table, which keeps in-frame sequences only. Checked studies attribute under half of the gap to unresolved V genes and leave the rest unexplained. The V and J calls and clone size are taken from that table; D and trimming were inferred from the DNA. The table for this sample lists around 180,000 clones; roughly 83% of them were counted only once. More than 1.1% of the sample belongs to the ten largest clones.

The TCR comes from a young woman in good health and CMV-seronegative. Recombination linked TRBV6-1 to TRBJ1-5; there is no confident call for the D gene. The sequenced material came from PBMCs. The bases read TGTGCCAGCAGTGATGGCCGCCGTAATCAGCCCCAGCATTTT. This translates into CASSDGRRNQPQHF.